These 20 T cell receptor beta chains were sequenced from one sample in a study of shared clonotypes between healthy human individuals. Some clones are missing from TCRdb's copy, which holds only in-frame ones; the method was immunoSEQ multiplex PCR. The repertoire has 2 million to 3 million clones, under 95% of them found once; the top ten carry 0.36%. Sequencing was performed on naive CD4+ T cells from PBMCs. The subset here: CD45RA+ positively selected. The receptors stem from a man between 18 and 29 years old in good health. Some clones in this sample may be carry-over from other donors' samples.

The genes are TRBV18 and TRBJ2-5; D not certain. With 4 bases removed from V and 2 bases from J, the gap between germline ends came to 11 bases. Germline V gene lookup returns CDR1 KGHSH and CDR2 LQKENI. The CDR3 runs to 14 residues. The CDR3, as DNA: TGTGCCAGCTCACTCCGTTCGGTACAAGAGACCCAGTACTTC. Translating gives CASSLRSVQETQYF.

The V gene is TRBV28, the J gene TRBJ2-2; D not resolved. V lost 7 bases and J 1 base, leaving 7 bases between the germline ends. The CDR3 is 13 amino acids. Looked up from germline, CDR1 is MDHEN and CDR2 is SYDVKM. CDR3 sequence reads: CASKRMNTGELFF. As DNA, the CDR3 is TGTGCCAGCAAAAGGATGAACACCGGGGAGCTGTTTTTT.

The genes are TRBV5-1 and TRBJ1-4; D may be TRBD1 (6 bases). The CDR3 sequence is 15 residues long. Germline V gives CDR1 SGHRS, CDR2 YFSETQ. Deletions cut 0 bases from V and 8 bases from J, with 14 bases between. CDR3 nucleotide sequence: TGCGCCAGCAGCTTGGAGGGGGGCGCTAGGGAAAAACTGTTTTTT. This gives the protein CASSLEGGAREKLFF.

The chain carries TRBV5-1 and TRBJ2-2, with TRBD2 identical over 9 bases. J lost 6 bases, V lost 1 base, and 7 bases had no gene match. The germline V gene has CDR1 SGHRS and CDR2 YFSETQ. CDR3 size: 16 residues. DNA for the CDR3: TGCGCCAGCAGCTTGATAGCGGGAGTGTTGGCCGGGGAGCTGTTTTTT. It translates to CASSLIAGVLAGELFF.

The chain employs TRBV2 and TRBJ1-4; TRBD1 might be the D (5 bases). V dropped 2 bases and J dropped 5 bases, with 12 bases sitting between them. This CDR3 spans 15 amino acids. CDR1 and CDR2 (germline): SNHLY, FYNNEI. CDR3: CASSETGTLNEKLFF. As DNA, the CDR3 is TGTGCCAGCAGTGAAACCGGGACCCTGAATGAAAAACTGTTTTTT.

This sequence joins TRBV7-6 and TRBJ2-7, with D tentatively TRBD2 (6 bases). CDR3 length: 14 residues. Trimming shortened V by 3 bases and J by 6 bases, and 15 bases separated the two germline ends. The germline V gene has CDR1 SGHVS and CDR2 FNYEAQ. In DNA form, the CDR3 reads TGTGCCAGCAGCTTTTTAGTTTTGGGAGGCGAGCAGTACTTC. It encodes CASSFLVLGGEQYF.

The gene calls are TRBV5-1 and TRBJ2-7, with D unresolved. The germline V gene encodes CDR1 SGHRS and CDR2 YFSETQ. The CDR3 loop spans 14 amino acids. Deletions cut 1 base from V and 2 bases from J, with 10 bases between. The CDR3 spells CASSLNSRTYEQYF. CDR3 DNA: TGCGCCAGCAGCTTGAATAGCAGGACCTACGAGCAGTACTTC.

The chain recombines TRBV15 with TRBJ2-2; no definite D call. The CDR3 has 15 amino acids. CDR1 and CDR2 (germline): LNHNV, YYDKDF (reference sequence). V lost 5 bases, J lost 0 bases, and 10 bases lay in between. The DNA of the CDR3 is TGTGCCACCAGCGTAGGAGACACGAACACCGGGGAGCTGTTTTTT. This sequence encodes CATSVGDTNTGELFF.

The chain carries TRBV5-1 and TRBJ2-1; D possibly matches TRBD1 or TRBD2 (6 bases each). Germline CDR1 reads SGHRS; CDR2 reads YFSETQ. CDR3 size: 14 residues. The V and J ends lost 7 bases and 8 bases respectively, with 19 bases between them. The CDR3 DNA sequence: TGCGCCAGCTATCCTCGGGGGCCTCTAGATGAGCAGTTCTTC. Amino acids: CASYPRGPLDEQFF.

This clone was found once. V gene TRBV4-1 combines with J gene TRBJ1-4, with a weak D call TRBD1 (6 bases). The CDR3 length is 13 residues. V lost 6 bases to trimming and J lost 8 bases, with 13 bases between them. Germline-derived CDR1 and CDR2 are MGHRA and YSYEKL. This chain's CDR3 is CASRLTGNEKLFF. CDR3 bases: TGCGCCAGCAGGCTAACAGGGAACGAAAAACTGTTTTTT.

This rearrangement joins TRBV30 to TRBJ2-7; D call uncertain. Trimming shortened V by 5 bases and J by 2 bases, and 13 bases separated the two germline ends. CDR1 and CDR2 from the germline V gene are GTSNPN and SVGIG (reference sequence). The CDR3 is 13 residues long. The chain's CDR3 is CAWVGPYPYEQYF. The DNA for the CDR3 is TGTGCCTGGGTCGGACCATACCCCTACGAGCAGTACTTC.

The count of this clone is one. V and J are TRBV7-9 and TRBJ2-5; a weak D match, TRBD2 (6 bases). The CDR3 loop spans 15 amino acids. The V gene lost 5 bases and the J gene lost 4 bases, with 17 bases spanning the gap. Germline V gives CDR1 SEHNR, CDR2 FQNEAQ (reference sequence). CDR3 DNA sequence: TGTGCCAGCAGCGCCCTTTCGGGAGTAGGAGAGACCCAGTACTTC. This sequence encodes CASSALSGVGETQYF.

A remark on this clone: Different DNA sequences within this sample yield the same CDR3. The CDR3 nucleotides read TGTGCCAGCAGTCGTAGCGGGAGCTCCTACAATGAGCAGTTCTTC. It specifies CASSRSGSSYNEQFF. The rearrangement joins TRBV28 to TRBJ2-1, with 9 bases fitting TRBD2. Trimming removed 5 bases from V and 0 bases from J; junction bases left unmatched: 2. Germline V CDR1 and CDR2: MDHEN, SYDVKM. The CDR3 is made up of 15 amino acids.

The chain recombines TRBV5-1 with TRBJ2-3, with a tentative D call TRBD2 (5 bases). Between the trimmed V and J ends, which lost 4 bases and 0 bases, there was a span of 12 bases. The CDR3 runs 15 residues. Germline lookup yields CDR1 SGHRS and CDR2 YFSETQ. CDR3 bases: TGCGCCAGCAGCCCTCGGACTTCTAGCACAGATACGCAGTATTTT. Translated: CASSPRTSSTDTQYF.

This chain uses TRBV29-1 with TRBJ2-7; 8 bases line up with TRBD1. V shed 7 bases, J shed 5 bases, and the junction held 13 bases outside the gene matches. Germline V gene sequence: CDR1 SQVTM, CDR2 ANQGSEA. The CDR3 has 14 residues. The CDR3 is CSATRDRGYNEQYF. Written as DNA, the CDR3 is TGCAGCGCTACCCGTGACAGGGGCTATAACGAGCAGTACTTC.

CDR3 in DNA: TGTGCCAGCAGCGTAGCGGGAGGCGGCTATGGCTACACCTTC. It codes for CASSVAGGGYGYTF. This rearrangement joins TRBV9 to TRBJ1-2; no definite D call. Trimming shortened V by 0 bases and J by 4 bases, and 10 bases separated the two germline ends. The CDR3 is 14 residues long. Germline CDR1 and CDR2: SGDLS and YYNGEE.

The rearrangement joins TRBV7-3 to TRBJ2-1; D unresolved. V dropped 6 bases and J dropped 4 bases, with 10 bases sitting between them. From germline, CDR1 is SGHTA and CDR2 FQGTGA. The CDR3 is 13 residues long. The DNA of the CDR3 is TGTGCCAGCAGTCTTAGGCCATACAATGAGCAGTTCTTC. It specifies CASSLRPYNEQFF.

This rearrangement joins TRBV29-1 to TRBJ2-3; tentatively, D is TRBD2 (5 bases). Per the germline V gene, CDR1 is SQVTM and CDR2 is ANQGSEA. The CDR3 is made up of 12 amino acids. V was shortened by 4 bases and J by 3 bases, with 8 bases between the two germline ends. In nucleotides, the CDR3 is TGCAGCGTTGGCCCGGGAACAGATACGCAGTATTTT. Translated, it gives CSVGPGTDTQYF.

The CDR3 protein is CASSHSVPGADTQYF. In DNA form, the CDR3 reads TGTGCCAGCAGCCATTCCGTCCCCGGGGCAGATACGCAGTATTTT. The rearrangement joins TRBV7-2 to TRBJ2-3, with D perhaps matching TRBD2 (5 bases). CDR1 and CDR2 from the germline V gene are SGHTA and FQGNSA. Trimming cost V 5 bases and J 4 bases, with 16 bases left between them. This CDR3 comprises 15 residues.

Remarks on this clone: This same CDR3 is encoded by further DNA sequences in the sample. The rearrangement joins TRBV7-9 to TRBJ2-5; D perhaps matches TRBD2 (6 bases). Germline V gene data show CDR1 as SEHNR and CDR2 as FQNEAQ (reference sequence). The CDR3 has 13 residues. V was cut by 3 bases and J by 3 bases, with 8 bases left in between. The CDR3 reads CASSLTGEETQYF. CDR3 DNA: TGTGCCAGCAGCTTGACGGGAGAAGAGACCCAGTACTTC.